These T cell receptor beta chains were read from a single sample in a study of cytomegalovirus exposure and HLA in healthy donors. The repertoire was sequenced with immunoSEQ multiplex PCR; TCRdb's copy has only in-frame clones and lacks some. The sample yields about 110,000 clones, roughly 77% seen once. The sequenced material came from PBMCs. These receptors came from a middle-aged man in good health and CMV-seronegative. The conserved cysteine and the conserved F or W are not part of the CDR3 here. Fields, in order: V gene, CDR3 protein.

v_call: TRBV5-1
cdr3_aa: ASSLAGQINQPQH

v_call: TRBV18
cdr3_aa: ASSLTSGGNYEQY

v_call: TRBV5-4
cdr3_aa: ASTLGAGTSGTDTQY

v_call: TRBV7-9
cdr3_aa: SSTRDYEQY

v_call: TRBV5-3
cdr3_aa: ARSSSRTGGFYGYT

v_call: TRBV10-2
cdr3_aa: ASSEQGREQY

v_call: TRBV5-4
cdr3_aa: ASSTGTSGGAVGELF

v_call: TRBV7-8
cdr3_aa: ASSSRGDRGLSADTQY

v_call: TRBV7-2
cdr3_aa: ASSLGGLSGNTIY

v_call: TRBV7-9
cdr3_aa: ASSSVRDITDTQY

v_call: TRBV27
cdr3_aa: ASSPLLWDRGPGELF

v_call: TRBV15
cdr3_aa: ATTGILGTDKQY

v_call: TRBV19
cdr3_aa: ASSMEQGYGYT

v_call: TRBV6-1
cdr3_aa: ASSEASGGNEQF

v_call: TRBV7-9
cdr3_aa: ASSQGGAQPQH

v_call: TRBV7-6
cdr3_aa: ASSTGLYEQY

v_call: TRBV4-1
cdr3_aa: ASSQTLAGANTGELF

v_call: TRBV5-1
cdr3_aa: ASSLPQGVTNEKLF